This entry concerns a single TCR beta chain. Its antigen is as yet unknown. Germline assignment: CDR1 LGHNA and CDR2 YNFKEQ. V was clipped by 3 bases and J by 6 bases, with 21 bases between them. The CDR3 runs 17 residues. The source of the sample is a study of T-cell reconstitution after alpha-beta-depleted transplantation in children. A TCRbeta library incorporating unique molecular identifiers was prepared. One entry per CDR3 protein, called by TCRdb with MiXCR from the PCR reads. The table lists roughly 790,000 distinct CDR3 sequences, 16% of them singletons. General study results and limits: A year post-transplant, T-cell counts and diversity derived mostly from newly produced T cells. The origin of alpha-beta T cells about two months after transplant was reportedly several hundred expanded graft clones. In some patients, recipient T cells and intrathymic progenitors surviving conditioning explained high day-60 diversity.

The sample in question was PBMCs, mostly from graft donor cells, obtained 360 days after TCRalphabeta/CD19-depleted stem cell transplant. This clonotype was obtained from a male patient under 18 who had a stem cell transplant for acute lymphoblastic leukemia, so the T cells may come from the graft donor. V gene TRBV4-2 combines with J gene TRBJ2-1, with D possibly being TRBD2 (6 bases). The CDR3 region has the DNA TGTGCCAGCAGCCACCCCCTTCGGGGGAGTACGGGCAATGAGCAGTTCTTC. Amino acids: CASSHPLRGSTGNEQFF.